The 5 T cell receptor beta chains below come from one sample, sequenced in a study of early T cells in non-severe SARS-CoV-2 infection. TCRdb re-derived calls from the 5' RACE reads in MiXCR, one entry per CDR3 protein. The data contain approximately 100,000 distinct CDR3 sequences, 12% to 15% of them seen just once; the ten biggest clones take up 6.1%. Sequencing used whole blood. These receptors originate from an adult who was a healthcare worker with PCR-confirmed SARS-CoV-2 infection or an uninfected control (not recorded which).

This clonotype was found a few times. This rearrangement joins TRBV28 to TRBJ1-2; TRBD1 agrees at 11 bases. Trimming at V came to 5 bases and at J to 0 bases, leaving 5 bases not matched to a gene. Germline values: CDR1 MDHEN, CDR2 SYDVKM. There are 16 residues in the CDR3. The CDR3 loop is CASSGTGGKTNYGYTF. In DNA form, the CDR3 reads TGTGCCAGCAGTGGGACAGGGGGAAAAACTAACTATGGCTACACCTTC.

J is TRBJ1-2 and V is TRBV12-5; TRBD1 matches 7 bases. Germline V gives CDR1 LGHNT, CDR2 FRNRAP. This CDR3 contains 13 residues. V shed 6 bases, J shed 4 bases, and the junction held 5 bases outside the gene matches. CDR3 bases: TGTGCTAGTGGACAGGGACAGCTCTATGGCTACACCTTC. This sequence encodes CASGQGQLYGYTF. The whole variable domain, remainder taken from reference TRBV12-5 and TRBJ1-2, is DARVTQTPRHKVTEMGQEVTMRCQPILGHNTVFWYRQTMMQGLELLAYFRNRAPLDDSGMPKDRFSAEMPDATLATLKIQPSEPRDSAVYFCASGQGQLYGYTFGSGTRLTVV.

This clonotype has more than one count but fewer than ten. This sequence joins TRBV6-2 or TRBV6-3 and TRBJ2-3; D possibly matches TRBD1 or TRBD2 (5 bases each). Germline CDR1 is MNHEY and CDR2 is SVGEGT. Trimming pared 1 base from V and 3 bases from J, leaving 20 bases between. CDR3 length: 18 residues. The CDR3 here is CASSYFIRDQKGTDTQYF. Written as DNA, the CDR3 is TGTGCCAGCAGTTACTTTATCCGGGACCAGAAGGGAACAGATACGCAGTATTTT.

The sample holds many counts of this clonotype. The chain combines TRBV11-2 with TRBJ1-3, with D hard to call. This CDR3 comprises 15 residues. CDR1 and CDR2 from the germline V gene are SGHAT and FQNNGV. V gave up 7 bases and J gave up 0 bases, with 13 bases separating them. Here the CDR3 DNA reads TGTGCCAGCACTGTCACGGGAGTCTCTGGAAACACCATATATTTT. This gives the protein CASTVTGVSGNTIYF. The complete variable domain, with remaining parts taken from reference TRBV11-2 and TRBJ1-3, reads EAGVAQSPRYKIIEKRQSVAFWCNPISGHATLYWYQQILGQGPKLLIQFQNNGVVDDSQLPKDRFSAERLKGVDSTLKIQPAKLEDSAVYLCASTVTGVSGNTIYFGEGSWLTVV.

The chain recombines TRBV6-2 or TRBV6-3 with TRBJ1-1, with 8 bases fitting TRBD1. Germline values: CDR1 MNHEY, CDR2 SVGEGT. With 5 bases clipped from V and 1 base from J, the junction kept 9 bases outside the gene matches. This CDR3 spans 16 amino acids. The CDR3 reads CASSARDRITNTEAFF. The CDR3 bases are TGTGCCAGCAGTGCCCGGGACAGGATAACGAACACTGAAGCTTTCTTT.